These 17 T cell receptor beta chains were all obtained from the same sample, sequenced in a study of shared clonotypes between healthy human individuals. Repertoires were generated with immunoSEQ multiplex PCR, while TCRdb's copy carries only in-frame clones and drops some. The table lists roughly 2,000,000 clones, 93% of them singletons. Cells designated naive CD8 were CD45RO-negative and were positively selected for CCR7, with terminally differentiated effector memory CD45RA+ cells excluded. The sample comprised naive CD8+ T cells from PBMCs. All receptors come from a man aged 18 to 35 in good health. Some clones in this sample may be carry-over from other donors' samples.

The rearrangement joins TRBV27 to TRBJ2-7, with D perhaps matching TRBD1 (6 bases). The CDR3 extends over 15 amino acids. Germline CDR1 is MNHEY and CDR2 is SMNVEV (reference sequence). V lost 4 bases, J lost 2 bases, and 15 bases lay in between. CDR3 sequence (DNA): TGTGCCAGCAGTTCCTCGTCGGACAGCACCTACGAGCAGTACTTC. This codes for CASSSSSDSTYEQYF.

This chain joins TRBV4-1 and TRBJ1-2; TRBD1 aligns across 9 bases. V shed 5 bases and J 2 bases; nucleotides not matched to a gene: 15. This CDR3 is 18 amino acids long. Germline V gene data show CDR1 as MGHRA and CDR2 as YSYEKL. This CDR3 is CASSTTGGVSYLNYGYTF. The CDR3 nucleotides are TGCGCCAGCAGCACTACAGGGGGCGTGAGTTATTTGAACTATGGCTACACCTTC.

Note on this clone: This sample includes further DNA sequences coding for the same CDR3. V usage is TRBV11-2 and J usage is TRBJ2-7; the D is unclear. CDR1 is SGHAT and CDR2 is FQNNGV in the germline V gene. V was shortened by 1 base and J by 2 bases, with 3 bases between the two germline ends. The CDR3 totals 12 residues. The CDR3 bases are TGTGCCAGCAGCTTAGCCCCCTACGAGCAGTACTTC. Protein: CASSLAPYEQYF.

The genes are TRBV27 and TRBJ2-2; no clear D. V was shortened by 1 base and J by 6 bases, with 12 bases between the two germline ends. This CDR3 region has 15 residues. Germline CDR1 reads MNHEY; CDR2 reads SMNVEV (reference sequence). This chain's CDR3 is CASSLLARKAGELFF. CDR3 in DNA: TGTGCCAGCAGTTTATTGGCCCGAAAGGCCGGGGAGCTGTTTTTT.

The chain links TRBV9 to TRBJ1-2, with TRBD1 matching over 10 bases. Unmatched junction bases numbered 13, after V lost 4 bases and J lost 4 bases. Germline V gene data show CDR1 as SGDLS and CDR2 as YYNGEE. The CDR3 sequence is 17 residues long. CDR3 residues: CASSPLSDRGEFYGYTF. CDR3 bases: TGTGCCAGCAGCCCACTCTCGGACAGGGGGGAGTTCTATGGCTACACCTTC.

The V gene is TRBV4-2, the J gene TRBJ1-1; D gene unclear. Between the trimmed V and J ends, which lost 4 bases and 8 bases, there was a span of 11 bases. The CDR3 extends over 12 amino acids. From germline, CDR1 is LGHNA and CDR2 YNFKEQ. DNA for the CDR3: TGTGCCAGCAGCCCCAATGGGATCGAAGCTTTCTTT. Translating gives CASSPNGIEAFF.

The rearrangement uses TRBV28 and TRBJ2-5; TRBD1 matches at 8 bases. Trimming at V came to 5 bases and at J to 4 bases, leaving 12 bases not matched to a gene. This CDR3 is built from 16 residues. CDR1 is MDHEN, CDR2 SYDVKM, per germline. The CDR3 nucleotides read TGTGCCAGCAGTCCCCGGACAGGGAAAGCTCTAGAGACCCAGTACTTC. Its protein product is CASSPRTGKALETQYF.

This clone was seen once. Other nucleotide sequences in the sample specify the same CDR3. This chain uses TRBV27 with TRBJ1-1; 8 bases are a match to TRBD1. This CDR3 has 16 residues. In germline, CDR1 is MNHEY, CDR2 SMNVEV (reference sequence). V trimming: 5 bases; J trimming: 0 bases; junction bases outside the gene matches: 8. CDR3 sequence: CASSPSGGEMNTEAFF. In DNA, the CDR3 is TGTGCCAGCAGTCCTTCAGGGGGCGAAATGAACACTGAAGCTTTCTTT.

The chain couples TRBV27 to TRBJ2-7; TRBD2 is a possible D gene (5 bases). The CDR3 spans 17 residues. CDR1 and CDR2 (germline): MNHEY, SMNVEV (reference sequence). The V end lost 6 bases, the J end lost 2 bases, and 23 bases lay between the germline ends. The CDR3 protein is CASSPGVVGRTPYEQYF. CDR3 nucleotides: TGTGCCAGCAGCCCCGGGGTAGTAGGTCGGACCCCCTACGAGCAGTACTTC.

For the CDR3, the DNA is TGCGCCAGCAGCCCTTCAGGGACACATGCCTACGAGCAGTACTTC. This translates into CASSPSGTHAYEQYF. This chain connects TRBV4-1 to TRBJ2-7, with D possibly TRBD1 on 6 matching bases. The CDR3 loop spans 15 amino acids. Germline CDR1 MGHRA, CDR2 YSYEKL. The V and J ends lost 4 bases and 2 bases respectively, with 15 bases between them.

This chain connects TRBV4-1 to TRBJ2-2; TRBD1 is a possible D gene (6 bases). Trimming cost V 5 bases and J 4 bases, with 14 bases left between them. The germline gives CDR1 MGHRA, CDR2 YSYEKL. The CDR3 runs 15 residues. CDR3 sequence reads: CASSYGQRSTGELFF. The CDR3 coding sequence is TGCGCCAGCAGCTATGGACAGAGAAGCACCGGGGAGCTGTTTTTT.

In regard to this clone: Other nucleotide sequences in the sample specify the same CDR3. The V gene is TRBV9, the J gene TRBJ2-1; D is ambiguous. V was trimmed by 0 bases and J by 7 bases, leaving 8 bases between them. The CDR3 totals 13 residues. Germline V lookup: CDR1 SGDLS, CDR2 YYNGEE. The chain's CDR3 is CASSVGLGNEQFF. The CDR3 nucleotides are TGTGCCAGCAGCGTAGGGTTAGGGAATGAGCAGTTCTTC.

This clone has only one observation. The rearrangement uses TRBV14 and TRBJ1-1; no firm D call. The CDR3 is made up of 15 amino acids. Trimming pared 1 base from V and 0 bases from J, leaving 9 bases between. Germline V gene lookup returns CDR1 SGHDN and CDR2 FVKESK. The CDR3 spells CASSQVVTLNTEAFF. In nucleotides, the CDR3 is TGTGCCAGCAGCCAAGTCGTGACATTGAACACTGAAGCTTTCTTT.

This chain connects TRBV5-1 to TRBJ1-1, with D maybe TRBD1 (6 bases). CDR3 size: 15 residues. Germline V gene sequence: CDR1 SGHRS, CDR2 YFSETQ. Trimming cost V 3 bases and J 3 bases, with 15 bases left between them. CDR3 in amino acids: CASSWQQGGDTEAFF. CDR3 coding DNA: TGCGCCAGCAGCTGGCAACAGGGTGGGGACACTGAAGCTTTCTTT.

The chain joins TRBV2 to TRBJ1-1; 8 positions agree with TRBD1. Germline loops: CDR1 SNHLY, CDR2 FYNNEI. The CDR3 consists of 13 residues. The V gene end was trimmed by 5 bases and the J gene end by 6 bases; junction bases not matched to a gene: 5. The CDR3 protein is CASSPTGDAEAFF. The CDR3 nucleotides read TGTGCCAGCAGTCCGACAGGGGACGCTGAAGCTTTCTTT.

The chain recombines TRBV18 with TRBJ2-7, with D possibly TRBD2 on 6 matching bases. V lost 5 bases to trimming and J lost 0 bases, with 8 bases between them. The length of the CDR3 is 13 residues. From germline, CDR1 is KGHSH and CDR2 LQKENI. The CDR3 bases are TGTGCCAGCTCAGGCGGGGCCTCCTACGAGCAGTACTTC. Protein: CASSGGASYEQYF.

V and J are TRBV27 and TRBJ1-1, with a possible D match to TRBD1 (6 bases). In germline, CDR1 is MNHEY, CDR2 SMNVEV (reference sequence). The CDR3 contains 15 residues. With 6 bases removed from V and 0 bases from J, the gap between germline ends came to 14 bases. The CDR3 DNA sequence: TGTGCCAGCAGGCTCCGGGACACAATGAACACTGAAGCTTTCTTT. Encoded protein: CASRLRDTMNTEAFF.